The TCR beta chain described here comes from a study of shared clonotypes between healthy human individuals. Study results and limitations: Shared clonotypes across all four donors exceeded non-shared ones in generation probability. Among several donors, roughly 5.4% of naive CD4 clonotypes were found in common.

As for this clone: Its cognate antigen is unknown.

Clones were read by immunoSEQ multiplex PCR, and TCRdb kept only the in-frame ones, dropping some. The table includes hundreds of thousands of clones, about 74% detected once. This TCR was sampled from a woman in her twenties or thirties in good health. Sequenced material: memory CD4+ T cells sorted from blood. As to subset: CD45RA-negative fraction.

The CDR3 region is CASRRGQGPEKLFF. The CDR3 region has the DNA TGTGCCAGCAGAAGGGGACAGGGTCCTGAAAAACTGTTTTTT. V and J are TRBV28 and TRBJ1-4; TRBD1 matches 9 bases. Losses at the gene ends were 6 bases for V and 7 bases for J; bases not matched to a gene: 6. The germline CDR1 and CDR2 sequences are MDHEN and SYDVKM. CDR3 length: 14 amino acids.